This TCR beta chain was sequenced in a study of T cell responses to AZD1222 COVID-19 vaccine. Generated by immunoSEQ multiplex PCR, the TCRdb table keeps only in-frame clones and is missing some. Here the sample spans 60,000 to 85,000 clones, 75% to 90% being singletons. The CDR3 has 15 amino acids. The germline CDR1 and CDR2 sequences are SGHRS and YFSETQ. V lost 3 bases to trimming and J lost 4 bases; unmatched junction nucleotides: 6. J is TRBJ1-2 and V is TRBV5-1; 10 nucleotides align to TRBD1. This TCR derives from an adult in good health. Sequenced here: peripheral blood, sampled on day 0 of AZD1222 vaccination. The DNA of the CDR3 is TGCGCCAGCAGCTCCCGGGACAGGGGTCTCTATGGCTACACCTTC. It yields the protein CASSSRDRGLYGYTF.